The T cell receptor beta chain described here comes from a study of tumor-infiltrating lymphocytes in primary liver carcinoma. At the level of the study: Enrolled patients were male and female, aged 30 to 69 years.

The authors made TCR beta cDNA from around 500 ng total RNA with a constant-region primer. Modified slightly, ARM-PCR produced TCR beta libraries over three nested multiplex PCR rounds. The opening two PCR rounds, approximately 10 cycles each, paired TRBV1-TRBV30 forward primers with a C-beta reverse primer. One entry per CDR3 protein, called by TCRdb with MiXCR from the multiplex PCR reads. The sample holds about 30,000 distinct CDR3 sequences; around two thirds are singletons and the top ten take about 30%. As regards this clonotype: The junction and the germline gene differ at one end; a read error may be behind it.

It was from about 19-30 mg of unsorted bulk tissue that RNA and DNA were co-extracted. Per the germline V gene, CDR1 is SGHNT and CDR2 is YENEEA. This CDR3 is built from 17 residues. V is TRBV11-3 and J is TRBJ2-1, with 16 positions matching TRBD2. The TCR originated in a woman in her thirties with primary liver carcinoma and hepatitis B virus infection. Sequenced: liver tumor tissue from sampling region 3. As for subset: tumor region T3, left-lateral pole. This chain's CDR3 is CARSSGLAGGVTPKQFF. Here the CDR3 DNA reads TGTGCCAGAAGCTCGGGACTAGCGGGAGGGGTTACTCCTAAGCAGTTCTTC.